This TCR beta chain was observed in a study of early T cells in non-severe SARS-CoV-2 infection. As for the study in general: Sequencing used unsorted whole-blood bulk RNA, so chains lack pairing.

Individual cDNA molecules were tagged with unique molecular identifiers, the study reported. TCRdb called the 5' RACE reads again in MiXCR, with one record for every CDR3 protein. The sample has about 56,000 distinct CDR3 sequences, about 10% seen once; the top ten hold 6.5%. This clonotype has a handful of counts. Its antigen remains unidentified. Findings and limits, study-wide: VDJdb matching, biased toward anti-spike CD8 responses, missed private and CD4 specificities.

With 0 bases removed from V and 4 bases from J, the gap between germline ends came to 12 bases. From germline, CDR1 is LGHDT and CDR2 YNNKEL (reference sequence). The CDR3 runs to 15 residues. The receptor was derived from an adult who was a healthcare worker with PCR-confirmed SARS-CoV-2 infection or an uninfected control (not recorded which). J is TRBJ1-1 and V is TRBV3-1; tentatively, D is TRBD1 (5 bases). Sequencing was done on a sample of whole blood. CDR3 region: CASSQEEGWSTEAFF. CDR3 in DNA: TGTGCCAGCAGCCAAGAAGAGGGGTGGAGCACTGAAGCTTTCTTT. Full variable domain (outside the CDR3, taken from reference TRBV3-1 and TRBJ1-1): DTAVSQTPKYLVTQMGNDKSIKCEQNLGHDTMYWYKQDSKKFLKIMFSYNNKELIINETVPNRFSPKSPDKAHLNLHINSLELGDSAVYFCASSQEEGWSTEAFFGQGTRLTVV.